What follows are 7 T cell receptor beta chains derived from one specimen sequenced in a study of shared clonotypes between healthy human individuals. Using immunoSEQ multiplex PCR, the repertoire was profiled, and TCRdb retains in-frame clones only, with some absent. The sample lists approximately 640,000 clones; about 78% were seen once. The sequenced sample consisted of memory CD4+ T cells sorted from blood. The subset here: CD45RA-negative fraction. Receptor source: a woman under 40 in good health.

This chain joins TRBV5-1 and TRBJ1-2; D may be TRBD1 (6 bases). This CDR3 contains 14 residues. Germline CDR1 is SGHRS and CDR2 is YFSETQ. V gave up 4 bases and J gave up 4 bases, with 14 bases separating them. The CDR3 loop is CASSGRTESYGYTF. The CDR3 region has the DNA TGCGCCAGCAGCGGACGGACAGAGTCCTATGGCTACACCTTC.

With respect to this clone: Different DNA sequences within this sample yield the same CDR3. The gene calls are TRBV19 and TRBJ1-5, with no clear D. This CDR3 spans 15 amino acids. CDR1 and CDR2 (germline): LNHDA, SQIVND (reference sequence). Trimming left V 1 base short and J 2 bases short, with 9 bases between. The CDR3 loop reads CASSIAGGGNQPQHF. CDR3 nucleotides: TGTGCCAGTAGTATAGCGGGCGGCGGCAATCAGCCCCAGCATTTT.

This clone showed up many times. V usage is TRBV11-2 and J usage is TRBJ2-1; 13 bases fit TRBD2. The CDR3 is 15 residues long. With V trimmed by 5 bases and J by 7 bases, 5 bases remained unmatched. The V gene's germline CDR1 is SGHAT and CDR2 FQNNGV. The CDR3 loop is CASSPGLAGTNEQFF. The DNA for the CDR3 is TGTGCCAGCAGCCCGGGACTAGCGGGAACGAATGAGCAGTTCTTC. Full variable domain (remainder filled in from reference TRBV11-2 and TRBJ2-1): EAGVAQSPRYKIIEKRQSVAFWCNPISGHATLYWYQQILGQGPKLLIQFQNNGVVDDSQLPKDRFSAERLKGVDSTLKIQPAKLEDSAVYLCASSPGLAGTNEQFFGPGTRLTVL.

The chain links TRBV4-1 to TRBJ2-5; 7 positions agree with TRBD2. The CDR3 totals 18 residues. V lost 1 base and J lost 2; bases outside the gene matches: 13. CDR1 is MGHRA, CDR2 YSYEKL, per germline. This CDR3 is CASSQALTGGNVQETQYF. The CDR3 coding sequence is TGCGCCAGCAGCCAAGCTTTGACGGGAGGAAATGTTCAAGAGACCCAGTACTTC.

This chain joins TRBV6-1 and TRBJ2-4; D is uncertain. Trimming left V 3 bases short and J 0 bases short, with 9 bases between. The CDR3 covers 15 residues. Germline V gives CDR1 MNHNS, CDR2 SASEGT. This CDR3 is CASSELGLAKNIQYF. The CDR3 coding sequence is TGTGCCAGCAGTGAGCTGGGATTAGCCAAAAACATTCAGTACTTC.

The J gene is TRBJ2-7, the V gene TRBV21-1; the DNA was not compared with TRBD2, the D call given in the table. TRBV21-1 is noted as a pseudogene. This CDR3 is built from 18 residues. The CDR3 DNA reads TGTGCCAGCAGCAAATACTCCCCGGGCGGGAGATTTGGCTACGAGCAGTACTTC. Its protein product is CASSKYSPGGRFGYEQYF.

This clone showed up just a few times. The chain joins TRBV7-2 to TRBJ2-5, with a possible D match to TRBD2 (6 bases). The CDR3 has 15 amino acids. Germline V lookup: CDR1 SGHTA, CDR2 FQGNSA. Trimming removed 7 bases at V and 5 bases at J, with 20 bases between. DNA of the CDR3: TGTGCCAGCACGCGAAGTCGGGGAGGTTGGGAGACCCAGTACTTC. Its protein product is CASTRSRGGWETQYF. Full variable domain (missing parts from reference TRBV7-2 and TRBJ2-5): GAGVSQSPSNKVTEKGKDVELRCDPISGHTALYWYRQSLGQGLEFLIYFQGNSAPDKSGLPSDRFSAERTGGSVSTLTIQRTQQEDSAVYLCASTRSRGGWETQYFGPGTRLLVL.